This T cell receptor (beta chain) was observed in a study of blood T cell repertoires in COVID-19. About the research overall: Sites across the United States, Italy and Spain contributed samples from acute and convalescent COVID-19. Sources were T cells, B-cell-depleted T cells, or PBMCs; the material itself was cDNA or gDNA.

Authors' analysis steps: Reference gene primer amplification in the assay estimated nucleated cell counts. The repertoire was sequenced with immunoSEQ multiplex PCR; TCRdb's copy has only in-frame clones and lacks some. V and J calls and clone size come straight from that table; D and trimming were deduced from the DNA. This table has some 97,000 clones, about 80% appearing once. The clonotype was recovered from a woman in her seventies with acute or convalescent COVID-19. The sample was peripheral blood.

CDR3 region: CATSPEQGEKLFF. In DNA, the CDR3 is TGTGCCACCAGTCCCGAACAGGGGGAAAAACTGTTTTTT. The chain carries TRBV15 and TRBJ1-4; 7 nucleotides match TRBD1. Looked up from germline, CDR1 is LNHNV and CDR2 is YYDKDF (reference sequence). With V trimmed by 6 bases and J by 8 bases, 6 bases remained unmatched. This CDR3 contains 13 residues.